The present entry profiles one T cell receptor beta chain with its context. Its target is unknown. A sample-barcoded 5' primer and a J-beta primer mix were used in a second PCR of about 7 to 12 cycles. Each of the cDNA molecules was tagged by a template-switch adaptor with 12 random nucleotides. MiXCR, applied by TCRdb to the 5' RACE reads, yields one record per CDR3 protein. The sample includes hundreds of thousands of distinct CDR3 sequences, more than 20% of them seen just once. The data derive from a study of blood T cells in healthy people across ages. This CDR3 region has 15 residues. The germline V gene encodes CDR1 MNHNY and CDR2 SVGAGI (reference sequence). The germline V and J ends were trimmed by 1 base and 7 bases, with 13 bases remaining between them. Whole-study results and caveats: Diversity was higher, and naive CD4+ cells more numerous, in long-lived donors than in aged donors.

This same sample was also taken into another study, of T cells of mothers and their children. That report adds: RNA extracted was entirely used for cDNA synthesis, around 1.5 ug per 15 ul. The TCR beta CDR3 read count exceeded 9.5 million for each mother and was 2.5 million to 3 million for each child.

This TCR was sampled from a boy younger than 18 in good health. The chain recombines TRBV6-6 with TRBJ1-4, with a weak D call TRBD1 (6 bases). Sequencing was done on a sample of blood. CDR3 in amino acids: CASSYWDGGGEKLFF. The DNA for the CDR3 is TGTGCCAGCAGTTACTGGGACGGGGGCGGTGAAAAACTGTTTTTT.